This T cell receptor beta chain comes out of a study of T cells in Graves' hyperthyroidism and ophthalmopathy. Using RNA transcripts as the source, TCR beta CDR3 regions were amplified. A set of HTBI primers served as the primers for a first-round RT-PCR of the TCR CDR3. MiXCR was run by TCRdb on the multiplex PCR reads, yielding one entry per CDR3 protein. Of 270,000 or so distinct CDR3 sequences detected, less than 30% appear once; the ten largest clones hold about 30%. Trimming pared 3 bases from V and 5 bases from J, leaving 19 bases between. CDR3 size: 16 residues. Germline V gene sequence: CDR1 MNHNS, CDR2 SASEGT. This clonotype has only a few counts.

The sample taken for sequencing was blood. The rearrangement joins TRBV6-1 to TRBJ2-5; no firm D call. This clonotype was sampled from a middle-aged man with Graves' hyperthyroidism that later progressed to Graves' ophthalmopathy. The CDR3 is CASSDPKAARRETQYF. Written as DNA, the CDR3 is TGTGCCAGCAGTGACCCTAAGGCGGCCCGGCGGGAGACCCAGTACTTC.